These T cell receptor beta chains were read from a single sample in a study of PD-L1 blockade in urothelial cancer. The method was immunoSEQ multiplex PCR; TCRdb's version includes in-frame clones alone and lacks a portion of them. The data contain about 73,000 clones, about 89% of them singletons. Sequences were derived from PBMCs, sampled around atezolizumab (anti-PD-L1) treatment. The receptors were gathered from a man between 60 and 75 years old with urothelial cancer. Each CDR3 is given with its conserved first and last residue. Fields, in order: CDR3 DNA, CDR3 protein, clone size, J gene, V gene, D gene. The D gene is left open where the match is weak. Not every row has a clone size; where given, it reads once, few, many or a size class.

DNA: TGTGCCAGCAGTTACGGGGGGGGGAACACTGAAGCTTTCTTT; CDR3: CASSYGGGNTEAFF; size: -; J: TRBJ1-1; V: TRBV6-6; D: -
DNA: TGTGCCAGCAGCCAGGACAGGACTAACTATGGCTACACCTTC; CDR3: CASSQDRTNYGYTF; size: -; J: TRBJ1-2; V: TRBV6-5; D: TRBD1
DNA: TGTGCCAGCAGCAGTCAGTACCAAGAGACCCAGTACTTC; CDR3: CASSSQYQETQYF; size: -; J: TRBJ2-5; V: TRBV6-5; D: -
DNA: TGTGCCAGCAGCGTAGGTGGGACACATAACAATGAGCAGTTCTTC; CDR3: CASSVGGTHNNEQFF; size: once; J: TRBJ2-1; V: TRBV9; D: -
DNA: TGTGCCAGCAGCCCAGGGACAGTCAGAGGCACTGAAGCTTTCTTT; CDR3: CASSPGTVRGTEAFF; size: few; J: TRBJ1-1; V: TRBV7-3; D: TRBD1
DNA: TGTGCCAGCAGCCTTAACCGGGATTTCACTGAAGCTTTCTTT; CDR3: CASSLNRDFTEAFF; size: -; J: TRBJ1-1; V: TRBV7-9; D: -
DNA: TGTGCCAGCAGTGCAGAAGCGGTTCATGGCTACACCTTC; CDR3: CASSAEAVHGYTF; size: -; J: TRBJ1-2; V: TRBV2; D: -
DNA: TGTGCCTGGAGTGTACTTCTGAGGTACGATGAGCAGTTCTTC; CDR3: CAWSVLLRYDEQFF; size: -; J: TRBJ2-1; V: TRBV30; D: -
DNA: TGCAGCGTTTGGGACAAAGAGACCCAGTACTTC; CDR3: CSVWDKETQYF; size: -; J: TRBJ2-5; V: TRBV29-1; D: -
DNA: TGCGCCAGCAGCCAACCGGGACAGGGGATTAATGGGGAGCTGTTTTTT; CDR3: CASSQPGQGINGELFF; size: few; J: TRBJ2-2; V: TRBV4-1; D: TRBD1
DNA: TGTGCCAGCAGTGCGACAGGGGGCGAAGCTTTCTTT; CDR3: CASSATGGEAFF; size: -; J: TRBJ1-1; V: TRBV6-6; D: TRBD1
DNA: TGTGCCAGCAGTGAACGGCCCAGGGGAGGGGCCGAAGCTTTCTTT; CDR3: CASSERPRGGAEAFF; size: -; J: TRBJ1-1; V: TRBV6-1; D: -
DNA: TGTGCCAGTAGTATACCCCCCGGCGAGCAGTACTTC; CDR3: CASSIPPGEQYF; size: -; J: TRBJ2-7; V: TRBV19; D: -
DNA: TGTGCCACCAGCAGAGATAATGGCAGGGAAGAGACCCAGTACTTC; CDR3: CATSRDNGREETQYF; size: -; J: TRBJ2-5; V: TRBV15; D: -
DNA: TGTGCCAGTAGTATCGGCGGAAGCTCTGGAAACACCATATATTTT; CDR3: CASSIGGSSGNTIYF; size: -; J: TRBJ1-3; V: TRBV19; D: -
DNA: TGTGCCTGGAGGGCAAACAATGAGCAGTTCTTC; CDR3: CAWRANNEQFF; size: -; J: TRBJ2-1; V: TRBV30; D: -
DNA: TGTGCCAGTAGCCCGGACAGGGGGAAGGATTTCTTT; CDR3: CASSPDRGKDFF; size: -; J: TRBJ1-1; V: TRBV19; D: TRBD1
DNA: TGTGCCAGCAGCCTCTGGACAGGGGGAAGTCAGCCCCAGCATTTT; CDR3: CASSLWTGGSQPQHF; size: -; J: TRBJ1-5; V: TRBV7-2; D: TRBD1
DNA: TGTGCCAGCAGATCCCCGGCAGGGCTAGAGACCCAGTACTTC; CDR3: CASRSPAGLETQYF; size: -; J: TRBJ2-5; V: TRBV7-8; D: -
DNA: TGTGCCAGCAGACCTCCCCTTCTAGCGGGAGGGAGGGATACGCAGTATTTT; CDR3: CASRPPLLAGGRDTQYF; size: -; J: TRBJ2-3; V: TRBV27; D: TRBD2
DNA: TGTGCCTGGAGACAGTATCGTCCTGAAGCTTTCTTT; CDR3: CAWRQYRPEAFF; size: -; J: TRBJ1-1; V: TRBV30; D: -
DNA: TGTGCCAGCAGTGCACATAGCGGGACGCCCCAAGAGACCCAGTACTTC; CDR3: CASSAHSGTPQETQYF; size: -; J: TRBJ2-5; V: TRBV27; D: TRBD2
DNA: TGTGCCAGCAGCCCCCATGGGGGGGAGAACACTGAAGCTTTCTTT; CDR3: CASSPHGGENTEAFF; size: -; J: TRBJ1-1; V: TRBV9; D: -
DNA: TGTGCCAGCAGTTTATTTGCGGGGCTAGCGGGAGGGTACAATGAGCAGTTCTTC; CDR3: CASSLFAGLAGGYNEQFF; size: -; J: TRBJ2-1; V: TRBV27; D: TRBD2
DNA: TGTGCCAGCAGCTCCGGACAGTCAGGGGCTAATGAGCAGTTCTTC; CDR3: CASSSGQSGANEQFF; size: -; J: TRBJ2-1; V: TRBV7-9; D: -
DNA: TGTGCCAGCAGTTCGGGACTAGCACAATACGAGCAGTACTTC; CDR3: CASSSGLAQYEQYF; size: once; J: TRBJ2-7; V: TRBV28; D: TRBD2
DNA: TGTGCCAGCAGACGTGAGGGGGTCAGCACAGATACGCAGTATTTT; CDR3: CASRREGVSTDTQYF; size: -; J: TRBJ2-3; V: TRBV2; D: -
DNA: TGTGCCAGCAGCGCGGACTCAATTTCCTACGAGCAGTACTTC; CDR3: CASSADSISYEQYF; size: -; J: TRBJ2-7; V: TRBV6-5; D: -
DNA: TGTGCCAGCAGTCTGGCGGGGGGATCGGCTAATGAAAAACTGTTTTTT; CDR3: CASSLAGGSANEKLFF; size: few; J: TRBJ1-4; V: TRBV28; D: -
DNA: TGTGCCAGCAGTTACGCCCAGGGGCGGAATTATGGCTACACCTTC; CDR3: CASSYAQGRNYGYTF; size: -; J: TRBJ1-2; V: TRBV6-5; D: -
DNA: TGTGCCAGCAGTGAAGCTCCTCGGGACAGGGCCCTTCTAGCCAAAAACATTCAGTACTTC; CDR3: CASSEAPRDRALLAKNIQYF; size: few; J: TRBJ2-4; V: TRBV6-1; D: TRBD1
DNA: TGTGCCAGCAGCGTAGGGGCTAGCGGGTTCTACGAGCAGTACTTC; CDR3: CASSVGASGFYEQYF; size: -; J: TRBJ2-7; V: TRBV9; D: TRBD2
DNA: TGCGCCAGCAGCCCCCCGGGACTAGGGCGCAATGAGCAGTTCTTC; CDR3: CASSPPGLGRNEQFF; size: -; J: TRBJ2-1; V: TRBV5-1; D: TRBD2
DNA: TGTGCCAGCAGTGAGAACAGGGAGACCCAGTACTTC; CDR3: CASSENRETQYF; size: -; J: TRBJ2-5; V: TRBV2; D: -
DNA: TGTGCCAGCAGTCACTCGGCGGAGGGGACGGGGGAAGAAAAACTGTTTTTT; CDR3: CASSHSAEGTGEEKLFF; size: -; J: TRBJ1-4; V: TRBV6-4; D: -
DNA: TGTGCCAGCAGGTTACCTTCTAGCGGTGAGCAGTATTTT; CDR3: CASRLPSSGEQYF; size: -; J: TRBJ2-3; V: TRBV6-5; D: TRBD2
DNA: TGTGCCATCATTTCGGGAGACACTTACAATGAGCAGTTCTTC; CDR3: CAIISGDTYNEQFF; size: few; J: TRBJ2-1; V: TRBV2; D: -
DNA: TGTGCCAGCAGCTTAGGACTAGCGGGGGACGAGCAGTACTTC; CDR3: CASSLGLAGDEQYF; size: -; J: TRBJ2-7; V: TRBV5-4; D: TRBD2
DNA: TGTGCCAGCAGAGATACAGGCACCGGGGAGCTGTTTTTT; CDR3: CASRDTGTGELFF; size: -; J: TRBJ2-2; V: TRBV28; D: -
DNA: TGTGCCAGCAGTCCAGGGACTGGGGCCAACGTCCTGACTTTC; CDR3: CASSPGTGANVLTF; size: -; J: TRBJ2-6; V: TRBV6-1; D: -
DNA: TGTGCCAGCAGTTACTTACAGGGAGCCTACGAGCAGTACTTC; CDR3: CASSYLQGAYEQYF; size: -; J: TRBJ2-7; V: TRBV6-5; D: -
DNA: TGTGCCATCAGTGAGTCCGAGGGCACCGGGGAGCTGTTTTTT; CDR3: CAISESEGTGELFF; size: -; J: TRBJ2-2; V: TRBV10-3; D: -
DNA: TGTGCCAGCAGCAAAACCGGGACTAGCTACAATGAGCAGTTCTTC; CDR3: CASSKTGTSYNEQFF; size: few; J: TRBJ2-1; V: TRBV9; D: TRBD2
DNA: TGTGCCAGCAGGTCGGACATTTTCCGCGCTAATGAAAAACTGTTTTTT; CDR3: CASRSDIFRANEKLFF; size: -; J: TRBJ1-4; V: TRBV2; D: -
DNA: TGTGCCAGCAGCTTAACAGGGGCGGCCTCTGGGGCCAACGTCCTGACTTTC; CDR3: CASSLTGAASGANVLTF; size: -; J: TRBJ2-6; V: TRBV5-6; D: TRBD1
DNA: TGTGCCAGCAGTTCTAGCAGGATCCAGCAGTACTTC; CDR3: CASSSSRIQQYF; size: -; J: TRBJ2-5; V: TRBV28; D: -
DNA: TGTGCCAGCAGCCGGAACAGGGGATTGGGGACTGAAGCTTTCTTT; CDR3: CASSRNRGLGTEAFF; size: few; J: TRBJ1-1; V: TRBV14; D: TRBD1
DNA: TGTGCCAGCTCACCCCGGGGTAACAATGAGCAGTTCTTC; CDR3: CASSPRGNNEQFF; size: once; J: TRBJ2-1; V: TRBV18; D: -
DNA: TGTGCCAGTAGTCTGGCCGGGACAGGGGCCTACGAGCAGTACTTC; CDR3: CASSLAGTGAYEQYF; size: -; J: TRBJ2-7; V: TRBV19; D: TRBD1
DNA: TGCGCCAGCAGCCAGGGGACAGGACTCTCCTACGAGCAGTACTTC; CDR3: CASSQGTGLSYEQYF; size: -; J: TRBJ2-7; V: TRBV4-1; D: TRBD1